This T cell receptor beta chain was captured by sequencing in a study of memory CD4+ T cells and cytomegalovirus serostatus. General study results and limits: Each of approximately 73 CMV-associated TCRbeta sequences occurred in one to five individuals.

Single viable CD3+CD4+CD8-CD45RO+ cells were sorted as the memory CD4+ T cells. CMV serostatus came from serum IgG against pp150, pp28, p38, p52. Total CD4+ T cells were enriched by CD4 positive selection. Concerning this clone itself: Its antigen remains unknown.

Original processing methods: Out-of-frame sequences were removed, leaving some 2 million distinct TCRbeta sequences. Generated by immunoSEQ multiplex PCR, the TCRdb table keeps only in-frame clones and is missing some. The V and J calls and clone size were taken over from that table, and D and trimming were inferred from the DNA. The sample yields 35,000 to 50,000 clones, around 78% seen once. This CDR3 is 13 amino acids long. Trimming took off 10 bases at V and 4 bases at J, with 16 bases between the two ends. The germline V gene encodes CDR1 SNHLY and CDR2 FYNNEI. The clonotype comes from an adult in good health and CMV-seronegative. The sequenced material came from memory CD4+ T cells from blood. The V gene is TRBV2, the J gene TRBJ1-2, with D perhaps matching TRBD1 (6 bases). The CDR3 nucleotides read TGTGCCACCACGGCGGGGGGCGGCTATGGCTACACCTTC. It specifies CATTAGGGYGYTF.